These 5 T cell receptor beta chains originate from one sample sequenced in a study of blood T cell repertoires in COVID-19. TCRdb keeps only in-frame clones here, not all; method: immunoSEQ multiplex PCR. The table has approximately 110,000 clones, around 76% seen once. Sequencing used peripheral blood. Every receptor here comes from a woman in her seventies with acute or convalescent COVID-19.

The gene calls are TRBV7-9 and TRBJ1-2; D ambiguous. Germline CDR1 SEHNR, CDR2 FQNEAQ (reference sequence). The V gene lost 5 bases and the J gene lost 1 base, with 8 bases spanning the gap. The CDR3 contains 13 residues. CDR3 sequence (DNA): TGTGCCAGCAGCCAGGATTTTAACTATGGCTACACCTTC. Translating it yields CASSQDFNYGYTF.

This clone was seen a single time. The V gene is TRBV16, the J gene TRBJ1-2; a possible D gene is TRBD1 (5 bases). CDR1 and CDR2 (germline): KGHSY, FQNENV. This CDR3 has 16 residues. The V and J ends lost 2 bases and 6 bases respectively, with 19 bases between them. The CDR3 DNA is TGTGCCAGCAGCCAAGCCGGAGGTGGGGGGGGAAATGGCTACACCTTC. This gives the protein CASSQAGGGGGNGYTF.

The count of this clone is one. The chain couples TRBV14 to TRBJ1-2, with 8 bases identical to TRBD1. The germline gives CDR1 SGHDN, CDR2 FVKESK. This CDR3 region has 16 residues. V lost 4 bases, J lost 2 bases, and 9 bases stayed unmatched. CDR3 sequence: CASSPGQGVTNYGYTF. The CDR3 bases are TGTGCCAGCAGCCCCGGACAGGGCGTGACCAACTATGGCTACACCTTC.

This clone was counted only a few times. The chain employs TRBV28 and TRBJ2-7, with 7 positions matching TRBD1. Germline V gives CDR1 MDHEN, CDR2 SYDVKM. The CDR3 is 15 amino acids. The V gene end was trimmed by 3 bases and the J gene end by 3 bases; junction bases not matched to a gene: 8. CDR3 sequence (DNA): TGTGCCAGCAGTTTTTTCGGGACAGTCATCTACGAGCAGTACTTC. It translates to CASSFFGTVIYEQYF.

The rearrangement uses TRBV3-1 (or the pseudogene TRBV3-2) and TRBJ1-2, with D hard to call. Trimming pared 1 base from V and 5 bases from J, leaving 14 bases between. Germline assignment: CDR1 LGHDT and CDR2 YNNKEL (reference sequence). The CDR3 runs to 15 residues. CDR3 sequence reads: CASSQGVTEPYGYTF. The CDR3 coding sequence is TGTGCCAGCAGCCAAGGGGTAACGGAGCCTTATGGCTACACCTTC.